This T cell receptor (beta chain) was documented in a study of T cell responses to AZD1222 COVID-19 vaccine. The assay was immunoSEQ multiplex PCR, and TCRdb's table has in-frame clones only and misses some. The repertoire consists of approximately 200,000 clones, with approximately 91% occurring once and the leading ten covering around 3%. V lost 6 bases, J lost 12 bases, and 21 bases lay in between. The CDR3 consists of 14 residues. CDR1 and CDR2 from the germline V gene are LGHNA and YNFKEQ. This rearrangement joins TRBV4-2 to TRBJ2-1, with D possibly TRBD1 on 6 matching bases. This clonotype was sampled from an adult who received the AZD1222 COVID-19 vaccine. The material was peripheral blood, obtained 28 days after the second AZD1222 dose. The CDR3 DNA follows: TGTGCCAGCAGTCGTAGGGCAGCGGTAGGGGGGCAGTTCTTC. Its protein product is CASSRRAAVGGQFF.